These 31 T cell receptor beta chains originate from one sample sequenced in a study of cytomegalovirus exposure and HLA in healthy donors. PCR employed 60 Vbeta and 13 Jbeta primers. Sequencing was performed with immunoSEQ multiplex PCR; in TCRdb, only in-frame clones are kept and a portion is missing. The table records approximately 100,000 clones, roughly 80% of them present only once. Sequenced material: PBMCs. The source is a female donor in good health and CMV-seropositive.

This clone has more than one count but fewer than ten. The CDR3 sequence: CASSIDRGQTDTQYF. The CDR3 DNA reads as TGTGCCAGCAGCATTGACAGGGGGCAGACAGATACGCAGTATTTT. The J gene is TRBJ2-3, the V gene TRBV11-1; 10 nucleotides line up with TRBD1. Germline assignment: CDR1 SGHAT and CDR2 FQDESV (reference sequence). Trimming at V came to 5 bases and at J to 3 bases, leaving 5 bases not matched to a gene. This CDR3 contains 15 residues. Supplemented by reference TRBV11-1 and TRBJ2-3, the full variable domain reads EAEVAQSPRYKITEKSQAVAFWCDPISGHATLYWYRQILGQGPELLVQFQDESVVDDSQLPKDRFSAERLKGVDSTLKIQPAELGDSAMYLCASSIDRGQTDTQYFGPGTRLTVL.

The chain joins TRBV28 to TRBJ1-2; the D is unclear. V dropped 6 bases and J dropped 6 bases, with 20 bases sitting between them. The germline V gene encodes CDR1 MDHEN and CDR2 SYDVKM. This CDR3 has 15 amino acids. For the CDR3, the DNA is TGTGCCAGCAGGGAACTGGACGGGAGGGTTCATGGCTACACCTTC. Protein sequence: CASRELDGRVHGYTF.

The chain couples TRBV28 to TRBJ1-5; perhaps TRBD1 as D (6 bases). This CDR3 has 15 residues. Looked up from germline, CDR1 is MDHEN and CDR2 is SYDVKM. V was clipped by 3 bases and J by 7 bases, with 16 bases between them. CDR3 amino acids: CASSLGGALTQPQHF. The CDR3 DNA sequence: TGTGCCAGCAGTTTGGGGGGGGCGCTTACCCAGCCCCAGCATTTT.

This clone was counted only a few times. The rearrangement uses TRBV5-5 and TRBJ1-5, with unresolved D. Trimming cost V 2 bases and J 7 bases, with 10 bases left between them. Germline V CDR1 and CDR2: SGHKS, YYEKEE (reference sequence). The CDR3 loop spans 13 amino acids. The CDR3 here is CASSLSGNQPQHF. The CDR3 DNA reads TGTGCCAGCAGCTTATCGGGGAACCAGCCCCAGCATTTT.

The chain joins TRBV30 to TRBJ2-5; 8 nucleotides line up with TRBD2. The CDR3 totals 14 residues. Germline CDR1 is GTSNPN and CDR2 is SVGIG (reference sequence). V shed 5 bases and J 3 bases; nucleotides not matched to a gene: 8. CDR3 in DNA: TGTGCCTGGGGGGGCGGGAGGACCGAAGAGACCCAGTACTTC. It codes for CAWGGGRTEETQYF.

This clone was detected once. The chain carries TRBV7-8 and TRBJ1-1; the match to TRBD1 covers 9 bases. CDR1 is SGHVS and CDR2 is FQNEAQ in the germline V gene. CDR3 length: 17 amino acids. Trimming took 5 bases from V and 1 from J; bases not matched to a gene: 11. The CDR3 region is CASSPPGQGKWNTEAFF. In DNA, the CDR3 is TGTGCCAGCAGCCCGCCCGGACAGGGGAAATGGAACACTGAAGCTTTCTTT.

This clone was seen once. The chain has TRBV7-2 and TRBJ2-5; 8 bases are a match to TRBD1. The CDR3 runs to 16 residues. V trimming: 2 bases; J trimming: 4 bases; junction bases outside the gene matches: 9. Germline CDR1 SGHTA, CDR2 FQGNSA. The CDR3, as DNA: TGTGCCAGCAGCTTAAAAGGCAGGGGGCGGGCAGAGACCCAGTACTTC. It translates to CASSLKGRGRAETQYF.

This chain uses TRBV4-1 with TRBJ1-2; D not resolved. With 0 bases removed from V and 4 bases from J, the gap between germline ends came to 6 bases. The CDR3 is made up of 13 amino acids. Germline CDR1 is MGHRA and CDR2 is YSYEKL. In DNA, the CDR3 is TGCGCCAGCAGCCAAGAGAGAGGCTATGGCTACACCTTC. As protein: CASSQERGYGYTF.

This chain connects TRBV10-3 to TRBJ1-1, with D maybe TRBD1 (6 bases). CDR1 and CDR2 (germline): ENHRY, SYGVKD. V dropped 6 bases and J dropped 1 base, with 9 bases sitting between them. This CDR3 comprises 13 residues. CDR3 protein: CAIRTGGNTEAFF. In DNA form, the CDR3 reads TGTGCCATCAGGACAGGTGGGAACACTGAAGCTTTCTTT.

This clone was detected only once. The chain uses TRBV5-1 and TRBJ2-1; 8 bases agree with TRBD1. The CDR3 consists of 18 residues. Germline V gene sequence: CDR1 SGHRS, CDR2 YFSETQ. V lost 0 bases, J lost 4 bases, and 12 bases stayed unmatched. The CDR3 spells CASSLGNQGAAGYNEQFF. The CDR3 DNA follows: TGCGCCAGCAGCTTGGGCAATCAGGGGGCTGCGGGATACAATGAGCAGTTCTTC.

The chain is built from TRBV5-5 and TRBJ1-2; 8 nucleotides align to TRBD1. The germline CDR1 and CDR2 sequences are SGHKS and YYEKEE (reference sequence). J was trimmed by 3 bases and V by 4 bases; bases with no gene match: 8. This CDR3 comprises 15 residues. CDR3 DNA: TGTGCCAGCAGCCTCTCAGGACAGGGTCACTATGGCTACACCTTC. Residues: CASSLSGQGHYGYTF.

The CDR3 region is CASSQDNRYSYTF. Written as DNA, the CDR3 is TGCGCCAGCAGCCAAGATAACAGATACAGCTACACCTTC. The V call is TRBV4-3, the J call TRBJ1-2, with D unclear. This CDR3 has 13 amino acids. Germline loops: CDR1 LGHNA, CDR2 YSLEER. The germline V and J ends were trimmed by 0 bases and 9 bases, with 11 bases remaining between them.

This clone was counted once. V is TRBV15 and J is TRBJ2-1, with a tentative D call TRBD2 (6 bases). V was shortened by 1 base and J by 0 bases, with 10 bases between the two germline ends. Germline V gene sequence: CDR1 LNHNV, CDR2 YYDKDF (reference sequence). The CDR3 has 16 amino acids. The CDR3 coding sequence is TGTGCCACCAGCAGAGGGCGGGAACCCTCCTACAATGAGCAGTTCTTC. Translating gives CATSRGREPSYNEQFF.

This chain connects TRBV28 to TRBJ1-5, with D perhaps TRBD1 (5 bases). V shed 6 bases and J shed 7 bases, with 19 bases lying between them. The V gene's germline CDR1 is MDHEN and CDR2 SYDVKM. The CDR3 extends over 15 amino acids. The CDR3 region has the DNA TGTGCCAGCAGAGGGGAAAAATCAATCGGGCAGCCCCAGCATTTT. This translates into CASRGEKSIGQPQHF.

This clone has more than one count but fewer than ten. In DNA form, the CDR3 reads TGTGCCAAGCCCCATCCAAAAACAGAACGATTTTCCCAGTATGGCTACACCTTC. Translated, it gives CAKPHPKTERFSQYGYTF. The chain links TRBV7-3 to TRBJ1-2; D not certain. The CDR3 loop spans 18 amino acids. The germline V gene has CDR1 SGHTA and CDR2 FQGTGA. V lost 10 bases and J lost 5, with 32 bases in between.

This clone occurred a few times. The chain recombines TRBV4-2 with TRBJ1-4; perhaps TRBD1 as D (6 bases). CDR1 is LGHNA, CDR2 YNFKEQ, per germline. The CDR3 loop spans 15 amino acids. V lost 2 bases and J lost 4, with 11 bases in between. CDR3 in DNA: TGTGCCAGCAGCCAACCAGGGGAACTTAATGAAAAACTGTTTTTT. Residues: CASSQPGELNEKLFF.

V usage is TRBV9 and J usage is TRBJ1-2; D is perhaps TRBD1 (6 bases). The CDR3 is made up of 12 amino acids. Between the trimmed V and J ends, which lost 3 bases and 8 bases, there was a span of 11 bases. The germline CDR1 and CDR2 sequences are SGDLS and YYNGEE. CDR3 nucleotide sequence: TGTGCCAGCAGCGCCTGGGGGGGCGGCTACACCTTC. Its translation is CASSAWGGGYTF.

J is TRBJ2-2 and V is TRBV28; 12 bases match TRBD2. The length of the CDR3 is 15 residues. CDR1 is MDHEN and CDR2 is SYDVKM in the germline V gene. V lost 5 bases to trimming and J lost 6 bases; unmatched junction nucleotides: 4. For the CDR3, the DNA is TGTGCCAGCAGTCCGACTAGCGGGAGTCCCGGGGAGCTGTTTTTT. Translating it yields CASSPTSGSPGELFF. The variable domain in full, completed from reference TRBV28 and TRBJ2-2, reads DVKVTQSSRYLVKRTGEKVFLECVQDMDHENMFWYRQDPGLGLRLIYFSYDVKMKEKGDIPEGYSVSREKKERFSLILESASTNQTSMYLCASSPTSGSPGELFFGEGSRLTVL.

V is TRBV15 and J is TRBJ2-2; D might be TRBD1 (6 bases). Between the trimmed V and J ends, which lost 2 bases and 6 bases, there was a span of 16 bases. The CDR3 length is 16 residues. Germline V gene lookup returns CDR1 LNHNV and CDR2 YYDKDF (reference sequence). The CDR3 sequence is CATSRPSTGLAGELFF. In DNA, the CDR3 is TGTGCCACCAGCAGACCCTCTACAGGGTTGGCCGGGGAGCTGTTTTTT. Full variable domain (missing parts from reference TRBV15 and TRBJ2-2): DAMVIQNPRYQVTQFGKPVTLSCSQTLNHNVMYWYQQKSSQAPKLLFHYYDKDFNNEADTPDNFQSRRPNTSFCFLDIRSPGLGDTAMYLCATSRPSTGLAGELFFGEGSRLTVL.

This clone appeared a single time. The chain has TRBV5-6 and TRBJ2-7, with D unresolved. CDR1 SGHDT and CDR2 YYEEEE come from the germline V gene. Between the trimmed V and J ends, which lost 2 bases and 1 base, there was a span of 7 bases. This CDR3 is built from 13 residues. In nucleotides, the CDR3 is TGTGCCAGCAGCTTCCGCAGTTCCTACGAGCAGTACTTC. Translating it yields CASSFRSSYEQYF. Full variable domain (outside the CDR3, taken from reference TRBV5-6 and TRBJ2-7): DAGVTQSPTHLIKTRGQQVTLRCSPKSGHDTVSWYQQALGQGPQFIFQYYEEEERQRGNFPDRFSGHQFPNYSSELNVNALLLGDSALYLCASSFRSSYEQYFGPGTRLTVT.

This clone was seen a single time. CDR3 amino acids: CASGITSGALGEQYF. In nucleotides, the CDR3 is TGTGCCAGCGGCATCACTAGCGGGGCCCTAGGCGAGCAGTACTTC. This chain connects TRBV7-2 to TRBJ2-7, with TRBD2 matching 10 bases. Looked up from germline, CDR1 is SGHTA and CDR2 is FQGNSA. Losses at the gene ends were 8 bases for V and 6 bases for J; bases not matched to a gene: 13. This CDR3 comprises 15 residues.

V is TRBV6-5 and J is TRBJ2-7, with D possibly matching TRBD1 (5 bases). Trimming took 0 bases from V and 3 from J, leaving 12 bases between them. The CDR3 extends over 15 amino acids. Germline values: CDR1 MNHEY, CDR2 SVGAGI. CDR3 sequence reads: CASSYSAQGGYEQYF. CDR3 DNA: TGTGCCAGCAGTTACTCCGCGCAGGGTGGCTACGAGCAGTACTTC.

This chain links TRBV7-9 with TRBJ2-1, with 7 bases matching TRBD2. In germline, CDR1 is SEHNR, CDR2 FQNEAQ (reference sequence). This CDR3 is 16 amino acids long. The J segment lost 9 bases and the V segment lost 5 bases, leaving 16 bases of the junction unmatched. The chain's CDR3 is CASSPRLRGRAGEQFF. The CDR3 region has the DNA TGTGCCAGCAGCCCACGTTTGCGGGGGAGGGCCGGTGAGCAGTTCTTC.

The chain has TRBV7-3 and TRBJ2-5; D may be TRBD1 (6 bases). The V gene lost 5 bases and the J gene lost 13 bases, with 14 bases spanning the gap. CDR1 and CDR2 (germline): SGHTA, FQGTGA. The CDR3 totals 11 residues. As DNA, the CDR3 is TGTGCCAGCAGCACAACAGGGTTAAGGTACTTC. Encoded protein: CASSTTGLRYF.

In its sample, this clone was seen a few times. This chain connects TRBV5-1 to TRBJ2-5, with TRBD2 matching 9 bases. V was clipped by 1 base and J by 1 base; unmatched bases: 5. Germline V gives CDR1 SGHRS, CDR2 YFSETQ. The CDR3 consists of 16 residues. CDR3 sequence: CASSLLASGIQETQYF. In DNA form, the CDR3 reads TGCGCCAGCAGCTTGTTGGCTAGCGGGATCCAAGAGACCCAGTACTTC. Full variable domain (missing parts from reference TRBV5-1 and TRBJ2-5): KAGVTQTPRYLIKTRGQQVTLSCSPISGHRSVSWYQQTPGQGLQFLFEYFSETQRNKGNFPGRFSGRQFSNSRSEMNVSTLELGDSALYLCASSLLASGIQETQYFGPGTRLLVL.

The chain recombines TRBV7-9 with TRBJ2-4, with D possibly TRBD2 on 6 matching bases. The V end lost 7 bases, the J end lost 9 bases, and 28 bases lay between the germline ends. Germline V gene lookup returns CDR1 SEHNR and CDR2 FQNEAQ (reference sequence). This CDR3 has 17 amino acids. CDR3 protein: CASTDGPQVGGSFIQYF. CDR3 DNA sequence: TGTGCCAGCACCGATGGACCGCAAGTGGGGGGTTCATTCATTCAGTACTTC.

V gene TRBV30 combines with J gene TRBJ2-7; 8 bases match TRBD1. Germline V gene sequence: CDR1 GTSNPN, CDR2 SVGIG (reference sequence). After removal of 4 bases from V and 4 bases from J, the junction contained 6 bases not matched to a gene. The CDR3 totals 13 residues. The CDR3 DNA reads TGTGCCTGGACCAGGGGGCGAGGATACGAGCAGTACTTC. This encodes CAWTRGRGYEQYF.

This clone was counted once. CDR3 DNA sequence: TGTGCCAGCAGCTTATTGAGCGGGATGAGGGGAACTAACTATGGCTACACCTTC. Protein: CASSLLSGMRGTNYGYTF. The rearrangement links TRBV7-2 to TRBJ1-2, with a possible D match to TRBD1 (5 bases). Trimming pared 2 bases from V and 0 bases from J, leaving 19 bases between. Germline assignment: CDR1 SGHTA and CDR2 FQGNSA. CDR3 length equals 18 residues. The full variable domain, completed using reference TRBV7-2 and TRBJ1-2, is GAGVSQSPSNKVTEKGKDVELRCDPISGHTALYWYRQSLGQGLEFLIYFQGNSAPDKSGLPSDRFSAERTGGSVSTLTIQRTQQEDSAVYLCASSLLSGMRGTNYGYTFGSGTRLTVV.

This chain uses TRBV5-1 with TRBJ2-7; TRBD2 might be the D (6 bases). The CDR3 has 16 amino acids. Germline CDR1 is SGHRS and CDR2 is YFSETQ. Trimming cost V 1 base and J 4 bases, with 18 bases left between them. For the CDR3, the DNA is TGCGCCAGCAGCTTGATCCAAGCGGGTAAGGGGTACGAGCAGTACTTC. It yields the protein CASSLIQAGKGYEQYF.

This clone was seen a handful of times. This chain links TRBV6-1 with TRBJ1-1; 7 bases are shared with TRBD1. The CDR3 has 15 amino acids. CDR1 is MNHNS and CDR2 is SASEGT in the germline V gene. The V and J ends lost 7 bases and 4 bases, in that order; junction bases with no gene match: 12. The CDR3 is CASKEAGGLATEAFF. In nucleotides, the CDR3 is TGTGCCAGCAAGGAGGCAGGGGGACTGGCCACTGAAGCTTTCTTT.

V usage is TRBV10-2 and J usage is TRBJ1-1, with 12 bases that match TRBD1. Germline lookup yields CDR1 WSHSY and CDR2 SAAADI. The CDR3 runs to 13 residues. V lost 8 bases and J lost 6; bases outside the gene matches: 4. For the CDR3, the DNA is TGCGCCAGCGGGGGACAGGGGGCCTCTGAAGCTTTCTTT. As protein: CASGGQGASEAFF.